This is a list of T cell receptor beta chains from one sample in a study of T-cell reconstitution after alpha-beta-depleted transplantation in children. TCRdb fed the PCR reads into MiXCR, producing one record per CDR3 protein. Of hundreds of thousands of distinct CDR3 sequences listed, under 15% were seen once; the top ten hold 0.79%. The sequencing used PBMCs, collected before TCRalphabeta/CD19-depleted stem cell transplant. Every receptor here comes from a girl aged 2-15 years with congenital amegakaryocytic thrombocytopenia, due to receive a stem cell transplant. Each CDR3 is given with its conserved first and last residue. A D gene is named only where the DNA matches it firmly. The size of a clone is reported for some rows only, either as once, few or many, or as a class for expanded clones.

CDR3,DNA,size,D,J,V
CASSLDVGGGYTF,TGTGCCAGCAGCTTAGATGTAGGTGGGGGCTACACCTTC,few,NA,TRBJ1-2,TRBV7-2
CASSFDPPDGPETQYF,TGTGCCAGCAGCTTTGATCCCCCCGATGGGCCCGAGACCCAGTACTTC,NA,NA,TRBJ2-5,TRBV7-8
CASSPAGARGVNEQFF,TGTGCCAGCAGCCCCGCGGGTGCGCGAGGGGTCAATGAGCAGTTCTTC,NA,NA,TRBJ2-1,TRBV12-3/TRBV12-4
CASRSTGVMETQYF,TGTGCCAGCAGATCGACAGGGGTAATGGAGACCCAGTACTTC,NA,TRBD1,TRBJ2-5,TRBV6-1
CSARPGENEKLFF,TGCAGTGCTAGACCAGGGGAAAATGAAAAACTGTTTTTT,many,NA,TRBJ1-4,TRBV20-1
CAARTSGPDTQYF,TGTGCCGCCCGGACTAGCGGGCCAGATACGCAGTATTTT,NA,TRBD2,TRBJ2-3,TRBV11-2
CASSLSLVENEQFF,TGTGCCAGCAGCTTATCCCTCGTAGAGAATGAGCAGTTCTTC,NA,NA,TRBJ2-1,TRBV7-6
CASSPRITWGTQYF,TGTGCCAGCAGTCCTAGGATCACGTGGGGTACGCAGTATTTT,many,NA,TRBJ2-3,TRBV12-3/TRBV12-4
CAITLTASGRAGELFF,TGTGCCATCACCCTGACCGCAAGCGGGAGAGCCGGGGAGCTGTTTTTT,NA,TRBD2,TRBJ2-2,TRBV10-3
CASSLNVGDTGELFF,TGCGCCAGCAGCTTGAATGTGGGAGATACCGGGGAGCTGTTTTTT,NA,NA,TRBJ2-2,TRBV5-1
CATSREEADYGYTF,TGTGCCACCAGCAGAGAAGAGGCGGATTATGGCTACACCTTC,many,NA,TRBJ1-2,TRBV15
CASSLVDGYTF,TGTGCCAGCAGCCTCGTGGATGGCTACACCTTC,few,NA,TRBJ1-2,TRBV11-2